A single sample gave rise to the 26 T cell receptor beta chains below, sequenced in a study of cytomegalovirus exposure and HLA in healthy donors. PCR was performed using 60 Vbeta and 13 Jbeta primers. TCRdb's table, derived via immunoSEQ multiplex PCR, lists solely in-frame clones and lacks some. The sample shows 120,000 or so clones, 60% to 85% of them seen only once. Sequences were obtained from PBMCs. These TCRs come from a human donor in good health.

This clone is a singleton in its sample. The CDR3 bases are TGTGCCAGCAGCTTTGGCAGGGACAATGAGCAGTTCTTC. Translation: CASSFGRDNEQFF. V and J are TRBV7-3 and TRBJ2-1, with a weak D call TRBD1 (5 bases). The germline V and J ends were trimmed by 3 bases and 5 bases, with 8 bases remaining between them. Germline V gene sequence: CDR1 SGHTA, CDR2 FQGTGA. The CDR3 spans 13 residues. Filled out from reference TRBV7-3 and TRBJ2-1, the complete variable domain reads GAGVSQTPSNKVTEKGKYVELRCDPISGHTALYWYRQSLGQGPEFLIYFQGTGAADDSGLPNDRFFAVRPEGSVSTLKIQRTERGDSAVYLCASSFGRDNEQFFGPGTRLTVL.

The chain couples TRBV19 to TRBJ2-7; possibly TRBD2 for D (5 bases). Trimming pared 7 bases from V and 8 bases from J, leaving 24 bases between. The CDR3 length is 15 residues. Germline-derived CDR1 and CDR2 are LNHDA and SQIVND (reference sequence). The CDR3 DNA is TGTGCCAGTATGGGGAGAGACACCCACCCCCGTCAGCAGTACTTC. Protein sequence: CASMGRDTHPRQQYF.

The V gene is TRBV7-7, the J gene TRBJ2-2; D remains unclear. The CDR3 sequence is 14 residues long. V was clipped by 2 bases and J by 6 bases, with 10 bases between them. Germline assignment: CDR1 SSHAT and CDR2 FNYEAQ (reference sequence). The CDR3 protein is CASSLSLTSGELFF. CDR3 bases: TGTGCCAGCAGCTTAAGCTTAACCTCCGGGGAGCTGTTTTTT. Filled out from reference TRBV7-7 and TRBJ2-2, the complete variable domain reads GAGVSQSPRYKVTKRGQDVTLRCDPISSHATLYWYQQALGQGPEFLTYFNYEAQPDKSGLPSDRFSAERPEGSISTLTIQRTEQRDSAMYRCASSLSLTSGELFFGEGSRLTVL.

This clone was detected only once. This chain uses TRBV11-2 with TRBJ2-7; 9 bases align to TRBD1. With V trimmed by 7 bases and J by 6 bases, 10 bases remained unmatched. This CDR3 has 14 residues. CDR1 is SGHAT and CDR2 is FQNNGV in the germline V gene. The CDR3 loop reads CASTLWTGDLEQYF. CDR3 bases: TGTGCCAGCACCCTGTGGACAGGGGATCTCGAGCAGTACTTC.

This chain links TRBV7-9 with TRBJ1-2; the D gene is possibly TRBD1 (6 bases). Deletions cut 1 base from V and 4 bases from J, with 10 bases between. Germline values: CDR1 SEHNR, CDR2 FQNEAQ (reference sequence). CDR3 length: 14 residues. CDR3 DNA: TGTGCCAGCAGCTTAGTCCCAGGGGTCTATGGCTACACCTTC. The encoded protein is CASSLVPGVYGYTF.

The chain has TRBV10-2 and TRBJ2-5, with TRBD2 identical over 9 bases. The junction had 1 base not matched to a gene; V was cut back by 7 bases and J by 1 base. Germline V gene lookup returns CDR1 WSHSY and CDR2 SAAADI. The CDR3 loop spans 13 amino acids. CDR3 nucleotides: TGCGCCAGCAAGGGACTAGCCCAAGAGACCCAGTACTTC. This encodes CASKGLAQETQYF.

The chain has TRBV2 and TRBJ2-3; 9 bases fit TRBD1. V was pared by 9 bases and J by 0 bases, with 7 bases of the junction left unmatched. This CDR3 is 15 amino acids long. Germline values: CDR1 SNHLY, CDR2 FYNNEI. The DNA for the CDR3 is TGTGCCAGTGTGGGACAGGGAGAAAGCACAGATACGCAGTATTTT. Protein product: CASVGQGESTDTQYF.

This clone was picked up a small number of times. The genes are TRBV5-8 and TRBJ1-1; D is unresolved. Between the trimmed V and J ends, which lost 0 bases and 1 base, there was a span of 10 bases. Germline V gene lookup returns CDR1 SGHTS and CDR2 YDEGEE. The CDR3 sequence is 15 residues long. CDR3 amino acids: CASSLVVTGNTEAFF. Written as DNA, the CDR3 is TGTGCCAGCAGCTTGGTTGTCACGGGGAACACTGAAGCTTTCTTT.

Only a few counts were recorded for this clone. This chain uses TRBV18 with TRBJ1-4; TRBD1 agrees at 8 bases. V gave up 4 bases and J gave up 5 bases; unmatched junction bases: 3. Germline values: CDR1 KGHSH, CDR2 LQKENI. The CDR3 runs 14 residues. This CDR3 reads CASSRGTGNEKLFF. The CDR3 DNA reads TGTGCCAGCTCACGGGGGACAGGAAATGAAAAACTGTTTTTT.

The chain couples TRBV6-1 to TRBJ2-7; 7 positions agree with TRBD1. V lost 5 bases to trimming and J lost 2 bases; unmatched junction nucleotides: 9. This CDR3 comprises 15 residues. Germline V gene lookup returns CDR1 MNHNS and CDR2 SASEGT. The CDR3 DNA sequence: TGTGCCAGCAGTCACCTCCAGGGGGTTGCCTACGAGCAGTACTTC. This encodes CASSHLQGVAYEQYF.

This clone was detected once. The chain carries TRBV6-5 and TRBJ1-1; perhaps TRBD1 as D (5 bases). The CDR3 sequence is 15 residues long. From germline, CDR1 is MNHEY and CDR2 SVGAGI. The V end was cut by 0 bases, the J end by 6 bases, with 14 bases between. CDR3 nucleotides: TGTGCCAGCAGTTACTCACCCGGGGGGAGACCTGAAGCTTTCTTT. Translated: CASSYSPGGRPEAFF.

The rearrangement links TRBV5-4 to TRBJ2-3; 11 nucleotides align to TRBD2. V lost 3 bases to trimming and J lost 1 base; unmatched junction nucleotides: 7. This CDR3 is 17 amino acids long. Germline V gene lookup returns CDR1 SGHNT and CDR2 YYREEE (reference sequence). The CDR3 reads CASSWGYSGGGTDTQYF. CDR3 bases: TGTGCCAGCAGCTGGGGGTATAGCGGGGGGGGCACAGATACGCAGTATTTT.

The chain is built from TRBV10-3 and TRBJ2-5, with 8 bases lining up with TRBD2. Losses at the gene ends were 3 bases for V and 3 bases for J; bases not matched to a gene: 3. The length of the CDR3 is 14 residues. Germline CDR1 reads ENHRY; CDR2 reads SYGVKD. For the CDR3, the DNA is TGTGCCATCAGTGAACCGGGGGGGGAAGAGACCCAGTACTTC. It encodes CAISEPGGEETQYF.

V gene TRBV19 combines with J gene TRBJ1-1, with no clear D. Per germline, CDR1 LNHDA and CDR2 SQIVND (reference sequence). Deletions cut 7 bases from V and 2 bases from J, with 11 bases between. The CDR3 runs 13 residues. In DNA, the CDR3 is TGTGCCAGTATTCGGGGATATAACACTGAAGCTTTCTTT. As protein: CASIRGYNTEAFF.

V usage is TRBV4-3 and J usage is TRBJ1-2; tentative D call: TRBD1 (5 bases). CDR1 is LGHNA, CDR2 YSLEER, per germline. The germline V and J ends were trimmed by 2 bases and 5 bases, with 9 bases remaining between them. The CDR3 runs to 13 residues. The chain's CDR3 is CASSQIDSYGYTF. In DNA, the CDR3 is TGCGCCAGCAGCCAAATCGACAGTTATGGCTACACCTTC.

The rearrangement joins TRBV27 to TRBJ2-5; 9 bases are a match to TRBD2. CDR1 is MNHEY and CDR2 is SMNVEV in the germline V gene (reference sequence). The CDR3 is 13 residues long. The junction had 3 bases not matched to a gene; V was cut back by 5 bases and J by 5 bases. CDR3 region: CASSPGTSETQYF. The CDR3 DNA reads TGTGCCAGCAGTCCCGGGACTAGCGAGACCCAGTACTTC.

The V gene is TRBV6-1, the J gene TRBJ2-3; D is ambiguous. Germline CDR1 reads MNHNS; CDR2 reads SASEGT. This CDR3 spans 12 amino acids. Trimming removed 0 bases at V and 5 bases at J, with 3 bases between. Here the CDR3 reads CASSEALDTQYF. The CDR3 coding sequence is TGTGCCAGCAGTGAAGCCCTAGATACGCAGTATTTT.

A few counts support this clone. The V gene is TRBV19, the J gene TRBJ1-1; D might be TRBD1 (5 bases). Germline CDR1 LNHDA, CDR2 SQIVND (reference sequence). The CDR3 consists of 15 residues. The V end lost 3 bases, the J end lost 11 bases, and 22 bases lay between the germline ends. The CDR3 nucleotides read TGTGCCAGTAGTATCAGTCCCAGGGAAGGGGCAGGGGCTTTCTTT. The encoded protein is CASSISPREGAGAFF.

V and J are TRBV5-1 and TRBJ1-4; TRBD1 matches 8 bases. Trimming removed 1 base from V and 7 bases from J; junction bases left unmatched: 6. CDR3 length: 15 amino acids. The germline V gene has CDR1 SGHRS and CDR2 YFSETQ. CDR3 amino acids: CASSLTGGWGEKLFF. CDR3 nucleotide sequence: TGCGCCAGCAGCTTGACAGGGGGTTGGGGTGAAAAACTGTTTTTT.

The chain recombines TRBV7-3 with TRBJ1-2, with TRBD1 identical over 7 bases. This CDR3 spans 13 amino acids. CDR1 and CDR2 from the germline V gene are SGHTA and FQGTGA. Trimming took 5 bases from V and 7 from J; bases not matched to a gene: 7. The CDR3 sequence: CASSTTGVGGYTF. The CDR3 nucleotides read TGTGCCAGCAGCACCACAGGGGTGGGTGGCTACACCTTC.

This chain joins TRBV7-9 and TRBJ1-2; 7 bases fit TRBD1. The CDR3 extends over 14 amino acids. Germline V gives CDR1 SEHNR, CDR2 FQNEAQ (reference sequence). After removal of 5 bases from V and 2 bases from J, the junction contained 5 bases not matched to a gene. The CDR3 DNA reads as TGTGCCAGCAGCCCCCGACAGGGAAACTATGGCTACACCTTC. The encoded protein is CASSPRQGNYGYTF.

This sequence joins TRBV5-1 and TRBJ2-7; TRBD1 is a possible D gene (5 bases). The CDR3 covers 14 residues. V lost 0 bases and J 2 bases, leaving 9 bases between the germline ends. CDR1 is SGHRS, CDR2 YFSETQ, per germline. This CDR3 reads CASSLGQQAYEQYF. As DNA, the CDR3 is TGCGCCAGCAGCTTGGGACAGCAGGCCTACGAGCAGTACTTC. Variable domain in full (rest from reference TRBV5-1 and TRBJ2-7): KAGVTQTPRYLIKTRGQQVTLSCSPISGHRSVSWYQQTPGQGLQFLFEYFSETQRNKGNFPGRFSGRQFSNSRSEMNVSTLELGDSALYLCASSLGQQAYEQYFGPGTRLTVT.

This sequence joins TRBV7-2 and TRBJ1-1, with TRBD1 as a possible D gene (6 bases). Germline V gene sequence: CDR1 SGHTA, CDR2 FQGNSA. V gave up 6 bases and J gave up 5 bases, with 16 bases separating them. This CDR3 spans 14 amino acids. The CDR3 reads CASRSGGRSTEAFF. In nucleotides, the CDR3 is TGTGCCAGCAGGTCCGGGGGGCGTAGTACTGAAGCTTTCTTT. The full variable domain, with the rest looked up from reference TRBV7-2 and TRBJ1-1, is GAGVSQSPSNKVTEKGKDVELRCDPISGHTALYWYRQSLGQGLEFLIYFQGNSAPDKSGLPSDRFSAERTGGSVSTLTIQRTQQEDSAVYLCASRSGGRSTEAFFGQGTRLTVV.

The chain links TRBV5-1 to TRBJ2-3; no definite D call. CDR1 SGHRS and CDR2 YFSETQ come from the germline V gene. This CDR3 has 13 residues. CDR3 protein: CASRGFFGDTQYF. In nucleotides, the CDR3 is TGCGCTTCGCGCGGCTTCTTTGGGGATACGCAGTATTTT.

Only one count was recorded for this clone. The CDR3 sequence: CASSRTRDSENSPLHF. In DNA form, the CDR3 reads TGTGCCAGCTCACGGACCCGGGACAGTGAGAATTCACCCCTCCACTTT. The chain recombines TRBV18 with TRBJ1-6; 7 nucleotides agree with TRBD1. CDR3 size: 16 residues. The germline V gene encodes CDR1 KGHSH and CDR2 LQKENI. V lost 4 bases and J lost 7; bases outside the gene matches: 10. Filled out from reference TRBV18 and TRBJ1-6, the complete variable domain reads NAGVMQNPRHLVRRRGQEARLRCSPMKGHSHVYWYRQLPEEGLKFMVYLQKENIIDESGMPKERFSAEFPKEGPSILRIQQVVRGDSAAYFCASSRTRDSENSPLHFGNGTRLTVT.

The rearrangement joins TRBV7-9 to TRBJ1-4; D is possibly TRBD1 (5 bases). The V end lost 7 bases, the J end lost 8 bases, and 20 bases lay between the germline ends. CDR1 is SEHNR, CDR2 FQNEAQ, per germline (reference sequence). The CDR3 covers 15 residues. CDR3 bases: TGTGCCAGCACCTCCCGCGGGGCATCGGGCGAAAAACTGTTTTTT. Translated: CASTSRGASGEKLFF.